This T cell receptor beta chain was recorded in a study of cytomegalovirus exposure and HLA in healthy donors. In the study overall: Earlier work reported 90 million to 120 million unique TCR beta sequences from approximately 180 million T cells. Whole-study findings and limits: According to the study, about 180 TCR beta chains were cytomegalovirus-associated. A few V segments could not be told apart, such as TRBV6-2 and TRBV6-3, and were left out. Solely CMV serostatus was available to characterize immune exposure.

PCR involved 60 Vbeta and 13 Jbeta primers. Assay used: immunoSEQ multiplex PCR; TCRdb lists only in-frame clones, some missing. Here the sample spans tens of thousands of clones, over 9.5% being singletons. This CDR3 is built from 15 residues. Looked up from germline, CDR1 is SGHVS and CDR2 is FQNEAQ. Trimming removed 1 base from V and 4 bases from J, with 10 bases in between. A few counts support this clone. The antigen is undetermined. The gene calls are TRBV7-8 and TRBJ1-4; D is possibly TRBD1 (5 bases). The sample was PBMCs. The clonotype originates from a man aged 55 to 70 in good health and CMV-seropositive. CDR3 sequence reads: CASSLVAGGNEKLFF. Written as DNA, the CDR3 is TGTGCCAGCAGCTTAGTTGCGGGGGGTAATGAAAAACTGTTTTTT.